The 17 T cell receptor beta chains below all came from one sample that was sequenced in a study of T-cell memory formation after mild COVID-19. Via MiXCR, TCRdb re-called the 5' RACE reads, giving one row per CDR3 protein. The sample lists 200,000 to 300,000 distinct CDR3 sequences; 8% to 10% were seen once. The sample comprised PBMCs or a T cell subset sorted from them (not recorded which). The receptors derive from a man between 18 and 29 years old who had mild COVID-19 (a few samples of this study predate the infection). Cell type and time point are not known.

This clonotype was seen a handful of times. This chain connects TRBV7-9 to TRBJ2-3; 8 nucleotides match TRBD2. The CDR3 totals 17 residues. V gave up 3 bases and J gave up 2 bases; unmatched junction bases: 10. CDR1 SEHNR and CDR2 FQNEAQ come from the germline V gene (reference sequence). The CDR3 DNA reads as TGTGCCAGCAGCTTGGTTAAGAGCGGGGGTTACACAGATACGCAGTATTTT. As protein: CASSLVKSGGYTDTQYF.

CDR3 sequence: CASSEPGQGTDTQYF. The CDR3 DNA sequence: TGTGCCAGCAGTGAGCCGGGACAGGGAACAGATACGCAGTATTTT. The rearrangement uses TRBV6-1 and TRBJ2-3; 9 bases map to TRBD1. This CDR3 contains 15 residues. CDR1 and CDR2 from the germline V gene are MNHNS and SASEGT. Trimming removed 3 bases from V and 3 bases from J; junction bases left unmatched: 4.

This clonotype was recorded a few times. The CDR3 sequence: CASSRMTGNNEQFF. CDR3 in DNA: TGCGCCAGCAGCAGGATGACAGGAAACAATGAGCAGTTCTTC. V usage is TRBV5-1 and J usage is TRBJ2-1, with a tentative D call TRBD1 (6 bases). The CDR3 totals 14 residues. Germline V gene data show CDR1 as SGHRS and CDR2 as YFSETQ. The V end lost 4 bases, the J end lost 5 bases, and 13 bases lay between the germline ends.

This clonotype occurred a few times. The V and J genes are TRBV6-6 and TRBJ1-5, with 8 positions matching TRBD1. The V and J ends lost 5 bases and 1 base, in that order; junction bases with no gene match: 10. Germline V gives CDR1 MNHNY, CDR2 SVGAGI (reference sequence). The CDR3 has 17 amino acids. The CDR3 sequence is CASSRTGMAKSNQPQHF. Here the CDR3 DNA reads TGTGCCAGCAGTCGGACAGGGATGGCAAAGAGCAATCAGCCCCAGCATTTT.

The V call is TRBV7-9, the J call TRBJ1-1; the D gene is possibly TRBD1 (6 bases). Trimming pared 5 bases from V and 5 bases from J, leaving 18 bases between. Per germline, CDR1 SEHNR and CDR2 FQNEAQ (reference sequence). The CDR3 runs to 15 residues. The CDR3 is CASSPRTRGGTEAFF. As DNA, the CDR3 is TGTGCCAGCAGCCCCAGGACCAGGGGAGGAACTGAAGCTTTCTTT.

The V gene is TRBV4-2, the J gene TRBJ2-1; D is undetermined. The CDR3 loop spans 17 amino acids. The V gene's germline CDR1 is LGHNA and CDR2 YNFKEQ. The V end lost 4 bases, the J end lost 7 bases, and 23 bases lay between the germline ends. DNA of the CDR3: TGTGCCAGCAGCCCCGAGGCGGAAGGACGGGCGAGGAATGAGCAGTTCTTC. It translates to CASSPEAEGRARNEQFF.

This clonotype has just a few counts. The chain joins TRBV6-1 to TRBJ1-4, with 7 bases identical to TRBD1. The CDR3 runs 16 residues. Germline CDR1 MNHNS, CDR2 SASEGT. Trimming took 3 bases from V and 8 from J; bases not matched to a gene: 12. The CDR3 sequence is CASSDPNRGGNEKLFF. DNA of the CDR3: TGTGCCAGCAGTGACCCAAACAGGGGTGGGAACGAAAAACTGTTTTTT.

This clonotype came up a few times. This sequence joins TRBV20-1 and TRBJ2-3; D may be TRBD1 or TRBD2 (6 bases each). This CDR3 has 16 residues. Germline CDR1 DFQATT, CDR2 SNEGSKA (reference sequence). Trimming cost V 0 bases and J 2 bases, with 15 bases left between them. CDR3 sequence reads: CSARDQEGHNTDTQYF. The CDR3 coding sequence is TGCAGTGCTAGAGATCAGGAGGGACATAACACAGATACGCAGTATTTT.

This clonotype was seen more than once but under ten times. This rearrangement joins TRBV5-6 to TRBJ2-7; TRBD1 matches at 8 bases. CDR3 length: 14 amino acids. Germline V CDR1 and CDR2: SGHDT, YYEEEE. The V segment lost 5 bases and the J segment 2 bases; nucleotides outside the gene matches: 6. The CDR3 region has the DNA TGTGCCAGCAGACAGACAGGGGACCCCTACGAGCAGTACTTC. Its translation is CASRQTGDPYEQYF.

This clonotype was counted a few times. DNA of the CDR3: TGTGCCACCAGTGAAACAGGGGGCATTGGCTACACCTTC. This gives the protein CATSETGGIGYTF. The J gene is TRBJ1-2, the V gene TRBV24-1; 9 positions match TRBD1. Losses at the gene ends were 4 bases for V and 7 bases for J; bases not matched to a gene: 3. The V gene's germline CDR1 is KGHDR and CDR2 SFDVKD. The CDR3 is 13 residues long.

V is TRBV7-2 and J is TRBJ2-4; D is uncertain. The germline gives CDR1 SGHTA, CDR2 FQGNSA. Trimming removed 3 bases at V and 0 bases at J, with 6 bases between. The CDR3 is made up of 14 amino acids. CDR3 residues: CASSFRLAKNIQYF. In nucleotides, the CDR3 is TGTGCCAGCAGCTTTAGACTAGCCAAAAACATTCAGTACTTC.

This clonotype was recorded at least ten times. This chain connects TRBV4-1 to TRBJ2-6, with TRBD2 matching over 7 bases. This CDR3 contains 16 residues. Per the germline V gene, CDR1 is MGHRA and CDR2 is YSYEKL. V shed 4 bases and J 2 bases; nucleotides not matched to a gene: 5. The DNA for the CDR3 is TGCGCCAGCAGCCGGGGGGGGTTCGCTGGGGCCAACGTCCTGACTTTC. Its protein is CASSRGGFAGANVLTF.

This clonotype was picked up a small number of times. V is TRBV28 and J is TRBJ1-1; D uncertain. V was trimmed by 1 base and J by 0 bases, leaving 9 bases between them. The CDR3 extends over 15 amino acids. Germline V lookup: CDR1 MDHEN, CDR2 SYDVKM. The CDR3 nucleotides read TGTGCCAGCAGTTTATCTGTCAGAATGAACACTGAAGCTTTCTTT. Protein: CASSLSVRMNTEAFF.

This clonotype has ten or more counts. This chain connects TRBV6-5 to TRBJ2-1; TRBD2 might be the D (6 bases). From germline, CDR1 is MNHEY and CDR2 SVGAGI. The CDR3 has 14 residues. V lost 2 bases and J 8 bases, leaving 13 bases between the germline ends. The DNA of the CDR3 is TGTGCCAGCAGTTACCTGGGGGGAAACGATGAGCAGTTCTTC. It encodes CASSYLGGNDEQFF.

V is TRBV7-2 and J is TRBJ1-1; the D is unclear. The CDR3 length is 14 residues. The V end lost 1 base, the J end lost 4 bases, and 10 bases lay between the germline ends. Germline values: CDR1 SGHTA, CDR2 FQGNSA. CDR3 sequence reads: CASSLGWGGTEAFF. CDR3 DNA: TGTGCCAGCAGCTTAGGATGGGGTGGCACTGAAGCTTTCTTT.

This clonotype has ten or more counts. V usage is TRBV11-2 and J usage is TRBJ1-5; D may be TRBD1 (5 bases). V lost 2 bases, J lost 5 bases, and 13 bases lay in between. This CDR3 has 15 residues. Germline loops: CDR1 SGHAT, CDR2 FQNNGV. This chain's CDR3 is CASSLKGLKDQPQHF. DNA for the CDR3: TGTGCCAGCAGCTTAAAGGGGTTGAAAGATCAGCCCCAGCATTTT.

This clonotype was counted only a few times. The CDR3 coding sequence is TGTGCCAGCAGCCAAGTGCTGGATGGCTACACCTTC. Amino acids: CASSQVLDGYTF. The V gene is TRBV14, the J gene TRBJ1-2, with D uncertain. From germline, CDR1 is SGHDN and CDR2 FVKESK. The V gene lost 1 base and the J gene lost 6 bases, with 6 bases spanning the gap. The CDR3 is 12 residues long.